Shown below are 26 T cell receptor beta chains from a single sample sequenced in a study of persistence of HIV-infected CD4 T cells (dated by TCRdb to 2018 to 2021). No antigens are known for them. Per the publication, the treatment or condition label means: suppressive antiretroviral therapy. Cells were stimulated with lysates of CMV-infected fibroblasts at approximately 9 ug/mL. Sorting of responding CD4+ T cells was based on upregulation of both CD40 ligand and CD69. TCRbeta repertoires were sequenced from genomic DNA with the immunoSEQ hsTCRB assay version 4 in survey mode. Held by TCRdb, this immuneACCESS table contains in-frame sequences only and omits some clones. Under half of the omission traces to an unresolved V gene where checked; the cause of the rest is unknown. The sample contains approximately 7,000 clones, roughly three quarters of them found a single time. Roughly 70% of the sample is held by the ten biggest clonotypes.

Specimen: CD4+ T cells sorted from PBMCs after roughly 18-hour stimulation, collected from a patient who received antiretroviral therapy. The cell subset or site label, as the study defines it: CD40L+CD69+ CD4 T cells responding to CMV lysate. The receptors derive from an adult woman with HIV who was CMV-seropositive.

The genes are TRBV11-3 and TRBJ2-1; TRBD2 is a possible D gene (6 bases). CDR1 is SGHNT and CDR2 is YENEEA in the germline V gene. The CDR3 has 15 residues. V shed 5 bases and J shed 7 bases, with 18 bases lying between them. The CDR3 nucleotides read TGTGCCAGCAGCCCGGGGGAGCTAGCGAGTAATGAGCAGTTCTTC. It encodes CASSPGELASNEQFF.

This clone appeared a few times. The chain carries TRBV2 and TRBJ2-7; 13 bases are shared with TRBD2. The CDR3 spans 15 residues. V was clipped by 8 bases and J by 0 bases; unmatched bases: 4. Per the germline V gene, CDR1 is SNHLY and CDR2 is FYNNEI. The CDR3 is CASGLAGAGSYEQYF. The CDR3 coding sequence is TGTGCCAGCGGACTAGCGGGGGCCGGCTCCTACGAGCAGTACTTC.

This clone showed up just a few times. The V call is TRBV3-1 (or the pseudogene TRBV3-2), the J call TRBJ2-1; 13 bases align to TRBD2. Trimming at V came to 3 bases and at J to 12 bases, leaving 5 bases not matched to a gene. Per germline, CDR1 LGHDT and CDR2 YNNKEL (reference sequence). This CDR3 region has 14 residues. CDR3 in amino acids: CASSHGLAGEGQFF. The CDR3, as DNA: TGTGCCAGCAGCCACGGACTAGCGGGAGAAGGGCAGTTCTTC.

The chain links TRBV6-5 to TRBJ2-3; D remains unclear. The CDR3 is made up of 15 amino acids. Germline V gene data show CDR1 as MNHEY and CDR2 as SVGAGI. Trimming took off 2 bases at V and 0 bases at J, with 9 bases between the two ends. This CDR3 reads CASSYNDGSTDTQYF. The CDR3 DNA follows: TGTGCCAGCAGTTACAACGACGGCAGCACAGATACGCAGTATTTT.

The CDR3: CASSSTGTTTDTQYF. For the CDR3, the DNA is TGTGCCAGTAGTTCCACCGGGACAACCACAGATACGCAGTATTTT. The V and J genes are TRBV19 and TRBJ2-3, with D possibly matching TRBD1 (6 bases). The CDR3 covers 15 residues. V lost 5 bases and J 2 bases, leaving 14 bases between the germline ends. CDR1 LNHDA and CDR2 SQIVND come from the germline V gene (reference sequence).

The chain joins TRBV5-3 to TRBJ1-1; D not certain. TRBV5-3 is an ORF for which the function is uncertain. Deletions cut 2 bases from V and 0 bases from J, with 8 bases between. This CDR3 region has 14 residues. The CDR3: CARSLAVMNTEAFF. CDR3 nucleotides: TGTGCCAGAAGCTTAGCGGTCATGAACACTGAAGCTTTCTTT.

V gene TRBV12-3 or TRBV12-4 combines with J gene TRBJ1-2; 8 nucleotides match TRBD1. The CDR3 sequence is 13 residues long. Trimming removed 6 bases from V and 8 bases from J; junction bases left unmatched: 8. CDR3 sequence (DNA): TGTGCCAGCAGACCTTTGACAGGGGTGGGCTACACCTTC. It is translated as CASRPLTGVGYTF.

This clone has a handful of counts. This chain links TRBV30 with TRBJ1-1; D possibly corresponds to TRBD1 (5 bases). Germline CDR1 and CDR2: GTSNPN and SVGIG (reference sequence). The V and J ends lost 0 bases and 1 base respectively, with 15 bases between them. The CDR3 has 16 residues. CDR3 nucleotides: TGTGCCTGGAGTGTACAGGCGGCTCCGGGGAACACTGAAGCTTTCTTT. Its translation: CAWSVQAAPGNTEAFF. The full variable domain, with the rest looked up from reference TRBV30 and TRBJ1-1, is SQTIHQWPATLVQPVGSPLSLECTVEGTSNPNLYWYRQAAGRGLQLLFYSVGIGQISSEVPQNLSASRPQDRQFILSSKKLLLSDSGFYLCAWSVQAAPGNTEAFFGQGTRLTVV.

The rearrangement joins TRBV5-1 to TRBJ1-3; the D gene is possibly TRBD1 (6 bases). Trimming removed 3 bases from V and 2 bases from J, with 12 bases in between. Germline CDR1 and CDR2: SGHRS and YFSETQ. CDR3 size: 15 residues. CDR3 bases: TGCGCCAGCAGCTCAAATACAGGGACTGGAAACACCATATATTTT. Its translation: CASSSNTGTGNTIYF.

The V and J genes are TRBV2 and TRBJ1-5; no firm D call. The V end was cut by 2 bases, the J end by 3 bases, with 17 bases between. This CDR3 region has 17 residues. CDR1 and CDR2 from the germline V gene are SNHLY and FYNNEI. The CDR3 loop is CASSERSPREFNQPQHF. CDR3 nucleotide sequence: TGTGCCAGCAGTGAACGGTCCCCGAGGGAGTTCAATCAGCCCCAGCATTTT.

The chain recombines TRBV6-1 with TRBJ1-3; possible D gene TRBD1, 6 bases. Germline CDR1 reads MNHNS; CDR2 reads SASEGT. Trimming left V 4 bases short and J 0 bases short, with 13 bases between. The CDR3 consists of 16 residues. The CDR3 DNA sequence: TGTGCCAGCAGTGTGGGAGGAGGGGGCTCTGGAAACACCATATATTTT. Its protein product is CASSVGGGGSGNTIYF.

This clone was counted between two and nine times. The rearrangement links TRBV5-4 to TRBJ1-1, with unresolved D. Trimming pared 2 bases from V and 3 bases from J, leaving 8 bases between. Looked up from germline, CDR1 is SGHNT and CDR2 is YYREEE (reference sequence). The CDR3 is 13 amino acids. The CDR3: CASSFRTDTEAFF. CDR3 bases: TGTGCCAGCAGCTTTCGGACGGACACTGAAGCTTTCTTT.

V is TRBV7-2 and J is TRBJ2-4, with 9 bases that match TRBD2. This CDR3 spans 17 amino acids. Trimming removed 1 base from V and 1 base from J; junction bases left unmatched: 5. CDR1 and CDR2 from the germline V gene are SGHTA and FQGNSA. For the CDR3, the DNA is TGTGCCAGCAGCTTAGTTGCAGCGGGGGGTGCCAAAAACATTCAGTACTTC. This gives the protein CASSLVAAGGAKNIQYF.

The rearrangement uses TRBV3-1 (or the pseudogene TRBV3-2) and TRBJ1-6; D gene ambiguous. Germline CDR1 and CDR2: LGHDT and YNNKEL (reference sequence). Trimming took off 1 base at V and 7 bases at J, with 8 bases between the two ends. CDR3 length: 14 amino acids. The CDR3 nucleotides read TGTGCCAGCAGCCAAGTAGCGGAGAATTCACCCCTCCACTTT. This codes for CASSQVAENSPLHF.

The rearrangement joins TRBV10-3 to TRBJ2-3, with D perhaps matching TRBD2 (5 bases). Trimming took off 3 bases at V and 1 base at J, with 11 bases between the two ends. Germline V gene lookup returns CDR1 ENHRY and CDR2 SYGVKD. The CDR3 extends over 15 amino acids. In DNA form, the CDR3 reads TGTGCCATCAGTGAAAAAGGAGGAGGCACAGATACGCAGTATTTT. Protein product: CAISEKGGGTDTQYF.

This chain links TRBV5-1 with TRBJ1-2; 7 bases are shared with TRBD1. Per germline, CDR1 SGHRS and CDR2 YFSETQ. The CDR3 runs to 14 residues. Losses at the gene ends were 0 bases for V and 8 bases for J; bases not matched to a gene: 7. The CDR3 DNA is TGCGCCAGCAGCTTGGCCCAGACAGGGAACGGCTACACCTTC. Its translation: CASSLAQTGNGYTF.

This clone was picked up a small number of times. CDR3 protein: CAIMGGRVGDYEKLFF. The CDR3 DNA reads as TGTGCCATCATGGGCGGCAGGGTAGGGGACTACGAAAAACTGTTTTTT. This chain links TRBV10-3 with TRBJ1-4, with D perhaps TRBD1 (5 bases). V was trimmed by 7 bases and J by 8 bases, leaving 23 bases between them. The CDR3 spans 16 residues. Germline V CDR1 and CDR2: ENHRY, SYGVKD.

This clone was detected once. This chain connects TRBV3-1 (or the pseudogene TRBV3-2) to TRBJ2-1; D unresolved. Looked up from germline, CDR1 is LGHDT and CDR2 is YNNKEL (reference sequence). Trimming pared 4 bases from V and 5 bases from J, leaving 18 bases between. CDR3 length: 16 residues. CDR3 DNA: TGTGCCAGCAGCCTGGTAAATCCCCATTCCGACAATGAGCAGTTCTTC. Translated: CASSLVNPHSDNEQFF.

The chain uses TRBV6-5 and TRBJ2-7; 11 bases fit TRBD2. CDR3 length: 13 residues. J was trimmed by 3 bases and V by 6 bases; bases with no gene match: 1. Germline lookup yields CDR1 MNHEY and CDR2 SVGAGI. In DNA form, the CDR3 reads TGTGCCAGCAGGGGGACTAGCGGCTACGAGCAGTACTTC. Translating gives CASRGTSGYEQYF.

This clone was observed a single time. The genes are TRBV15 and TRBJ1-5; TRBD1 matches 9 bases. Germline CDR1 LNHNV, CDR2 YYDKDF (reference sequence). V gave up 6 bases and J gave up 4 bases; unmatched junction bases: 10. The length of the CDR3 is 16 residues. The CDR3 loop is CATSVISGTGNQPQHF. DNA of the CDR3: TGTGCCACCAGTGTGATTTCCGGGACAGGGAATCAGCCCCAGCATTTT. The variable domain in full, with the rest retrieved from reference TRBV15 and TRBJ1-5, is DAMVIQNPRYQVTQFGKPVTLSCSQTLNHNVMYWYQQKSSQAPKLLFHYYDKDFNNEADTPDNFQSRRPNTSFCFLDIRSPGLGDTAMYLCATSVISGTGNQPQHFGDGTRLSIL.

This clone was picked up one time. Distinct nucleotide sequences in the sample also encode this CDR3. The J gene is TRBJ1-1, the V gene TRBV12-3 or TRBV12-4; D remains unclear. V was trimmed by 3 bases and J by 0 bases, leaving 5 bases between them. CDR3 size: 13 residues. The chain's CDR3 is CASSFQMNTEAFF. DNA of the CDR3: TGTGCCAGCAGTTTTCAAATGAACACTGAAGCTTTCTTT.

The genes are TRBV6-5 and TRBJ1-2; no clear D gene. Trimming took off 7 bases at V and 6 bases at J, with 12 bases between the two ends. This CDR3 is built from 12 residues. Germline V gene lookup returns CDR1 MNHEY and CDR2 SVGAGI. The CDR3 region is CASTGSTHGYTF. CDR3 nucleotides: TGTGCCAGCACGGGTAGTACCCATGGCTACACCTTC.

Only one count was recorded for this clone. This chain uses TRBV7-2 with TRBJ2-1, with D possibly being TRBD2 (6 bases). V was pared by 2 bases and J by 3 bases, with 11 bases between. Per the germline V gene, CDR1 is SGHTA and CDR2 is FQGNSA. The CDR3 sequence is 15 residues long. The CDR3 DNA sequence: TGTGCCAGCAGCTTAAAGTGGGGGGACTACAATGAGCAGTTCTTC. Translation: CASSLKWGDYNEQFF. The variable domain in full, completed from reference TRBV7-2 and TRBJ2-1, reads GAGVSQSPSNKVTEKGKDVELRCDPISGHTALYWYRQSLGQGLEFLIYFQGNSAPDKSGLPSDRFSAERTGGSVSTLTIQRTQQEDSAVYLCASSLKWGDYNEQFFGPGTRLTVL.

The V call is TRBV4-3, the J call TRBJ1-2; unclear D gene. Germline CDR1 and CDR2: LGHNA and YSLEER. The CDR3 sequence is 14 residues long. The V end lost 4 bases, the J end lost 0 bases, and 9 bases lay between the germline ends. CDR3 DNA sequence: TGCGCCAGCAGCCCTGGCGGAGCTAACTATGGCTACACCTTC. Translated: CASSPGGANYGYTF.

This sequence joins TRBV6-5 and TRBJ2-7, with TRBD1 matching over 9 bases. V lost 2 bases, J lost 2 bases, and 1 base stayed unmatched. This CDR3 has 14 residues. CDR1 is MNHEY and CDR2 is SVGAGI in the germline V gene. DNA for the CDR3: TGTGCCAGCAGTTACGGGACAGGGCCCTACGAGCAGTACTTC. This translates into CASSYGTGPYEQYF.

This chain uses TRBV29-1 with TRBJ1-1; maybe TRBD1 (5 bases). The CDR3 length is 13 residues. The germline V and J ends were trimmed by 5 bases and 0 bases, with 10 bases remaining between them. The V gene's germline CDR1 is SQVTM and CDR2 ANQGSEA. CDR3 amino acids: CSVFDRMNTEAFF. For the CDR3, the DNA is TGCAGCGTTTTTGACAGAATGAACACTGAAGCTTTCTTT. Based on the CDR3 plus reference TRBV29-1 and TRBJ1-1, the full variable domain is SAVISQKPSRDICQRGTSLTIQCQVDSQVTMMFWYRQQPGQSLTLIATANQGSEATYESGFVIDKFPISRPNLTFSTLTVSNMSPEDSSIYLCSVFDRMNTEAFFGQGTRLTVV.